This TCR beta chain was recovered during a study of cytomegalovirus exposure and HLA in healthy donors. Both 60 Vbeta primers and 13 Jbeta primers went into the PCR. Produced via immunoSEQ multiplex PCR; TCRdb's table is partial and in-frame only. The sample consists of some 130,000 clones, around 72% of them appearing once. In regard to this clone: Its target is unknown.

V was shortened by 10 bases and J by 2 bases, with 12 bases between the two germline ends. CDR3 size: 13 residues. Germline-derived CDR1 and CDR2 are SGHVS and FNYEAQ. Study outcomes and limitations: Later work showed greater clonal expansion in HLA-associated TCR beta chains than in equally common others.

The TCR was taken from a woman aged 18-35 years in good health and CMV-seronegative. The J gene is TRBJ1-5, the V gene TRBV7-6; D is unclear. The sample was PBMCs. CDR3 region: CATSIGGNQPQHF. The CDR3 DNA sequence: TGTGCCACCTCAATCGGGGGCAATCAGCCCCAGCATTTT.